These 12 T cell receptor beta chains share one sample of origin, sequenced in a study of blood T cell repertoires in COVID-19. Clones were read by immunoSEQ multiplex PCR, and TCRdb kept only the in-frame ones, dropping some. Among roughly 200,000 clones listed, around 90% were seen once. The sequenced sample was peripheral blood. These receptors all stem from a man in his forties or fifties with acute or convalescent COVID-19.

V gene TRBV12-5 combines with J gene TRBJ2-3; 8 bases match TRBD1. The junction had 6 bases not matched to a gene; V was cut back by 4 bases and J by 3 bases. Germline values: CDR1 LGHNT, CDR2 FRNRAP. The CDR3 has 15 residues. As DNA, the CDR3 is TGTGCTAGTGGTTCCGGACAGGGCCAGACAGATACGCAGTATTTT. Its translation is CASGSGQGQTDTQYF. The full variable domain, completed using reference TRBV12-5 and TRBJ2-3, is DARVTQTPRHKVTEMGQEVTMRCQPILGHNTVFWYRQTMMQGLELLAYFRNRAPLDDSGMPKDRFSAEMPDATLATLKIQPSEPRDSAVYFCASGSGQGQTDTQYFGPGTRLTVL.

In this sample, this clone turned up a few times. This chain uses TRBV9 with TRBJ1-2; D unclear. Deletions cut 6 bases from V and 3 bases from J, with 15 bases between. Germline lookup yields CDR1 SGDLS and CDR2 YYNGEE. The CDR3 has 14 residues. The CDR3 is CASTPEGAHYGYTF. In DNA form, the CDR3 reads TGTGCCAGCACCCCCGAGGGAGCACACTATGGCTACACCTTC.

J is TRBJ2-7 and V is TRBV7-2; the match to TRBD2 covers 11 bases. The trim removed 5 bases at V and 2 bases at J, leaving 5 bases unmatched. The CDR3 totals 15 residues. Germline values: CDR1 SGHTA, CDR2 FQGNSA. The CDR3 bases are TGTGCCAGCAGCATCCGACTAGCGGGGACCTACGAGCAGTACTTC. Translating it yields CASSIRLAGTYEQYF.

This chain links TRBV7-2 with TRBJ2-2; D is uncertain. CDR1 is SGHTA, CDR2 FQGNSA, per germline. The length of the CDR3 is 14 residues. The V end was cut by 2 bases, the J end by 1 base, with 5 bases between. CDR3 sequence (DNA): TGTGCCAGCAGCTTAAATCGGAACACCGGGGAGCTGTTTTTT. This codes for CASSLNRNTGELFF.

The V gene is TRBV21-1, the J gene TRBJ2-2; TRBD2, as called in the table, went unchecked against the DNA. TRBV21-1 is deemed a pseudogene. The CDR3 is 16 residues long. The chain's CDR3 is CASSTTSGGNTGELFF. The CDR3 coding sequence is TGTGCCAGCAGCACAACTAGCGGGGGGAACACCGGGGAGCTGTTTTTT.

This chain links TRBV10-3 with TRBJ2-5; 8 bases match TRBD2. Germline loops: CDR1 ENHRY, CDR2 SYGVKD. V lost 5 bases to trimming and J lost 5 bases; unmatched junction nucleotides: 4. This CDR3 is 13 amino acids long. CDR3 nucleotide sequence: TGTGCCATCAGTCCGGGACTAGTGGAGACCCAGTACTTC. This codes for CAISPGLVETQYF.

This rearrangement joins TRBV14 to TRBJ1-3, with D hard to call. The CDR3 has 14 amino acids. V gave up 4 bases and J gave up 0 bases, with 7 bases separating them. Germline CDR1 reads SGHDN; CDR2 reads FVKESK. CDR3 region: CASSPLASGNTIYF. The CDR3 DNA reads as TGTGCCAGCAGCCCCCTGGCCTCTGGAAACACCATATATTTT.

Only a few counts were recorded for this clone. Here the CDR3 DNA reads TGTGCCTGCGGGAGTCTAAATTCACCCCTCCACTTT. This sequence encodes CACGSLNSPLHF. V is TRBV6-5 and J is TRBJ1-6; no clear D. Trimming pared 11 bases from V and 7 bases from J, leaving 12 bases between. The germline CDR1 and CDR2 sequences are MNHEY and SVGAGI. CDR3 length: 12 residues.

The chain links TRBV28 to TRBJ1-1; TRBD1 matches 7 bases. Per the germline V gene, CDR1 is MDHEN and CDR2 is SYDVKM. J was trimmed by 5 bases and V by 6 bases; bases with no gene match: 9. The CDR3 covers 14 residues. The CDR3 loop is CASSPSDRATEAFF. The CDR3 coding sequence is TGTGCCAGCAGCCCCTCCGACAGGGCGACTGAAGCTTTCTTT.

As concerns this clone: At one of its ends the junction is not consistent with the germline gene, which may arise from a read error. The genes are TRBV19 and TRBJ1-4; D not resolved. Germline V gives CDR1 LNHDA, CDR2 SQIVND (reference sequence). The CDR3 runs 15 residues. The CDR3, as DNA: TGTGTCAGTAGTATCGGGTACGCAACTAATGAAAAACTGTTTTTT. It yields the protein CVSSIGYATNEKLFF.

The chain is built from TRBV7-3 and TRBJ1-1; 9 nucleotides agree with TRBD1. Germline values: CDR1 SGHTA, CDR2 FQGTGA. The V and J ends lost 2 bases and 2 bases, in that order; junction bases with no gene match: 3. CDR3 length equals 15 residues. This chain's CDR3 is CASSLGGQGNTEAFF. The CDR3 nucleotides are TGTGCCAGCAGCTTAGGGGGACAGGGAAACACTGAAGCTTTCTTT.

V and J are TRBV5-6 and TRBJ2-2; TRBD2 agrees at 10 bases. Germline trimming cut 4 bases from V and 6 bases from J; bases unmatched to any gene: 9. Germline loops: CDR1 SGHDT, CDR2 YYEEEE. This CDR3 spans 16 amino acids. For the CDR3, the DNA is TGTGCCAGCAGCCTCCTAGCGGGGGACCTTTCCGGGGAGCTGTTTTTT. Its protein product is CASSLLAGDLSGELFF.